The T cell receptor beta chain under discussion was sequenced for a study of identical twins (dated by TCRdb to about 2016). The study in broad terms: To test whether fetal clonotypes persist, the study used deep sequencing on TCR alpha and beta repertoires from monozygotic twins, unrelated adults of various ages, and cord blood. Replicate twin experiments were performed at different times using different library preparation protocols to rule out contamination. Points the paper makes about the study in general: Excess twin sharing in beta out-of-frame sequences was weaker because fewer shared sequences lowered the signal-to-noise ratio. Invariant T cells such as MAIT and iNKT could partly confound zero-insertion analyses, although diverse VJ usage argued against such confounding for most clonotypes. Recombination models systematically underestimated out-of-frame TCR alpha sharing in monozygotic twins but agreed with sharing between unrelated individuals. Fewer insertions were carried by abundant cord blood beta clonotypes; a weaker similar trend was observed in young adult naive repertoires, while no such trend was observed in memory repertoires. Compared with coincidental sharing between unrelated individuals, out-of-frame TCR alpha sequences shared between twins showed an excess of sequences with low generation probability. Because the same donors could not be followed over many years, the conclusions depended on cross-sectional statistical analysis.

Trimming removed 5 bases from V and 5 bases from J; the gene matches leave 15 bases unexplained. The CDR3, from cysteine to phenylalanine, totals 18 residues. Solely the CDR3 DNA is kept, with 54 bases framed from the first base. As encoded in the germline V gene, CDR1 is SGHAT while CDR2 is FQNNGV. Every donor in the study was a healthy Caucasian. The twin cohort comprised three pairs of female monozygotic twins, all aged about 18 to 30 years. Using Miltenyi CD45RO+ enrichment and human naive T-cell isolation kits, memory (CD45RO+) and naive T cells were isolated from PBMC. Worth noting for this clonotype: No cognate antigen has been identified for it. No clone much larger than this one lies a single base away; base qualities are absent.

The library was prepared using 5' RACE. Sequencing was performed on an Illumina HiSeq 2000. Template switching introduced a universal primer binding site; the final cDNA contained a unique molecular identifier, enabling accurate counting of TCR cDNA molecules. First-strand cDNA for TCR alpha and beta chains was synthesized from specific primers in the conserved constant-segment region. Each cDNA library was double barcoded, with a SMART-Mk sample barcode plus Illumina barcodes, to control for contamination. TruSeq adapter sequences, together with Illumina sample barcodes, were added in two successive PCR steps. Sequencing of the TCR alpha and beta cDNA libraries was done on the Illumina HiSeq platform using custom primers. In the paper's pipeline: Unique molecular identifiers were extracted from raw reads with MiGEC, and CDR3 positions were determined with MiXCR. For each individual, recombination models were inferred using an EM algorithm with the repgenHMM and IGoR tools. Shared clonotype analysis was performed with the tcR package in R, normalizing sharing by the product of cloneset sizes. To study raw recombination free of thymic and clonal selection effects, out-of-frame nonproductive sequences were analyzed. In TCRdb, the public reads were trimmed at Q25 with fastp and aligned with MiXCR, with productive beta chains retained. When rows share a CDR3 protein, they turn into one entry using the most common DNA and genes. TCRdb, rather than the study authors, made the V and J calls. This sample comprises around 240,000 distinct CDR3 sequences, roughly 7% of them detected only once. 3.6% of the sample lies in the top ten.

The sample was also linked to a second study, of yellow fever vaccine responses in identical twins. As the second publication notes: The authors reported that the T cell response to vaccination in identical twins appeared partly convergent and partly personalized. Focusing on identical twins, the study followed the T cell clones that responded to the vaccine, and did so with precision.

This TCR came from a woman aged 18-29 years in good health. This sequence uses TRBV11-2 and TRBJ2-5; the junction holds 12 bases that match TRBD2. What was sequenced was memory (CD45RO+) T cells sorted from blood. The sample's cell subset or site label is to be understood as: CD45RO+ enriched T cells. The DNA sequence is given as TGTGCCAGCAGCCCGGGTTGGACTAGCGGGATCGACTACGAGACCCAGTACTTC. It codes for CASSPGWTSGIDYETQYF.